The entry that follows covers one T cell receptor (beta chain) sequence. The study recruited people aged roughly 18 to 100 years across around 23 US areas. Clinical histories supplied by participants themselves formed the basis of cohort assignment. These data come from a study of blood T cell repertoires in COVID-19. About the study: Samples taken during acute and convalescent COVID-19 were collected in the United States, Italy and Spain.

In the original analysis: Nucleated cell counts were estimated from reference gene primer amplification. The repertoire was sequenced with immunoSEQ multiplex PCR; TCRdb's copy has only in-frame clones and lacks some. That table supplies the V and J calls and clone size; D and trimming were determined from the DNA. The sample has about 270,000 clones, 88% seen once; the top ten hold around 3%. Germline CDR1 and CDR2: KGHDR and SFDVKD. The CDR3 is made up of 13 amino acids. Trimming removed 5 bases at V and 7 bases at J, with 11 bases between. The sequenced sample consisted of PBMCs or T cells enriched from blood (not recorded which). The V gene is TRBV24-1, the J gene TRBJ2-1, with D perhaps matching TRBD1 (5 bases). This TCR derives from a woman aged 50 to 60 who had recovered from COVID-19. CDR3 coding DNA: TGTGCCACCAGTGGAACAGGCTTGAATGAGCAGTTCTTC. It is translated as CATSGTGLNEQFF.